This T cell receptor beta chain was identified in a study of shared clonotypes between healthy human individuals. Background on the study: For every donor, three CD4 naive, three CD4 memory, two CD8 naive and one CD8 memory plates were used.

In the original processing: Junction-only sequences without quality scores came from ImmunoSEQ, so filtering differed. Assay: immunoSEQ multiplex PCR; the TCRdb copy retains only in-frame clones and omits some. V and J calls and clone size are given by that table; D and trimming were obtained from the DNA. The data contain about 2.5 million clones, around 92% of them singletons. Germline lookup yields CDR1 MDHEN and CDR2 SYDVKM. The CDR3 sequence is 17 residues long. V lost 5 bases to trimming and J lost 2 bases; unmatched junction nucleotides: 13. V is TRBV28 and J is TRBJ2-3; 7 nucleotides line up with TRBD1. Sample: naive CD4+ T cells from PBMCs. Subset of the sample: CD45RA+ positively selected. This clonotype was obtained from a man in his late teens or twenties in good health. Some clones in this sample may be carry-over from other donors' samples. The CDR3 here is CASSTPYGTVDTDTQYF. CDR3 coding DNA: TGTGCCAGCAGTACCCCCTACGGGACAGTAGACACAGATACGCAGTATTTT.